The rows below give T cell receptor beta chains drawn from one sample of a study of beta chain features in type 1 diabetes. The table came from immunoSEQ multiplex PCR; TCRdb's copy has only in-frame clones and leaves some out. The sample lists a few hundred thousand clones; about a tenth were seen once. The sample comprised central memory CD4+ T cells from blood. These receptors were taken from a young man in good health. Both conserved end residues are part of each CDR3. A D gene is named only where the DNA matches it firmly. A row's size may be missing; if present it is once, few, many or a size class.

j_gene | abundance | d_gene | v_gene | CDR3nt | CDR3aa
TRBJ2-2 | few | TRBD2 | TRBV7-3 | TGTGCCAGCAGCCCTCCGGGGGGTTCGAACACCGGGGAGCTGTTTTTT | CASSPPGGSNTGELFF
TRBJ2-7 | - | - | TRBV9 | TGTGCCAGCAGCGCCCAAAGCCACTCGGACGAGCAGTACTTC | CASSAQSHSDEQYF
TRBJ2-1 | - | - | TRBV7-9 | TGTGCCAGCAGCTTGGGAGAGTTAAATGAGCAGTTCTTC | CASSLGELNEQFF
TRBJ1-2 | few | TRBD1 | TRBV18 | TGTGCCAGCTCACCGGGACAGGAAGGCTATGGCTACACCTTC | CASSPGQEGYGYTF
TRBJ1-1 | - | TRBD1 | TRBV23-1 | TGCGCCCCATGGGAGACAGGGCCCCCGAACACTGAAGCTTTCTTT | CAPWETGPPNTEAFF
TRBJ2-7 | many | - | TRBV13 | TGTGCCAGCAGCCGGGACCGCTACGAGCAGTACTTC | CASSRDRYEQYF
TRBJ2-1 | few | TRBD2 | TRBV6-1 | TGTGCCAGCAGTGAGGGAGCGGGAGGGAATGGAGGTGAGCAGTTCTTC | CASSEGAGGNGGEQFF
TRBJ2-3 | - | - | TRBV14 | TGTGCCAGCAGCCAAGACTGGGCAGATACGCAGTATTTT | CASSQDWADTQYF
TRBJ2-3 | - | TRBD1 | TRBV6-1 | TGTGCCAGCAGTGTCCGACAGGGGCCCGTCGCGCAGTATTTT | CASSVRQGPVAQYF
TRBJ2-1 | - | TRBD1 | TRBV5-1 | TGCGCCAGCAGCCCGAGGGGGACAGGGGGCAATGAGCAGTTCTTC | CASSPRGTGGNEQFF
TRBJ2-1 | many | - | TRBV7-2 | TGTGCCAGCAGCTTTAGCGCAGCCTACAATGAGCAGTTCTTC | CASSFSAAYNEQFF
TRBJ2-5 | - | TRBD2 | TRBV11-3 | TGTGCCAGCAGCTTGGGAAGCGGGAGGGCGAAAGAGACCCAGTACTTC | CASSLGSGRAKETQYF
TRBJ2-7 | - | TRBD1 | TRBV18 | TGTGCCAGCTCACCGGGGACAGTATACGAGCAGTACTTC | CASSPGTVYEQYF
TRBJ2-1 | few | - | TRBV7-2 | TGTGCCAGCAGCCTCCGGGACTTCTCACTTATGGGCCTCTACAATGAGCAGTTCTTC | CASSLRDFSLMGLYNEQFF
TRBJ2-1 | few | TRBD1 | TRBV5-1 | TGCGCCAGCAGCCGACAGGGGGAAGGGAATGAGCAGTTCTTC | CASSRQGEGNEQFF
TRBJ2-2 | - | - | TRBV7-6 | TGTGCCAGCAGCTTCTCAGGGACGAACACCGGGGAGCTGTTTTTT | CASSFSGTNTGELFF
TRBJ2-5 | few | - | TRBV29-1 | TGCAGCGTTGTCGTACCCATATCTTTCCAAGAGACCCAGTACTTC | CSVVVPISFQETQYF
TRBJ1-1 | - | - | TRBV2 | TGTGCCAGCAGACGGACATCCACTAAAGCTTTCTTT | CASRRTSTKAFF
TRBJ1-1 | few | - | TRBV30 | TGTGCCTGGAGTGTACGCGGTCCGGGTGAAGCTTTCTTT | CAWSVRGPGEAFF